Below, 17 T cell receptor beta chains from the same sample are listed, as sequenced in a study of blood T cell repertoires in COVID-19. Using immunoSEQ multiplex PCR, the repertoire was profiled, and TCRdb retains in-frame clones only, with some absent. The sample yields some 120,000 clones, around four fifths seen once. The sequencing sample was made of peripheral blood. These receptors were taken from a man in his 70s with active or convalescent COVID-19.

This clone appeared a single time. This chain uses TRBV7-3 with TRBJ2-1, with 7 nucleotides matching TRBD2. V was clipped by 0 bases and J by 6 bases; unmatched bases: 5. Looked up from germline, CDR1 is SGHTA and CDR2 is FQGTGA. The CDR3 has 15 amino acids. CDR3 sequence reads: CASSLTSGRANEQFF. The CDR3 DNA reads as TGTGCCAGCAGCTTAACTAGCGGGCGGGCCAATGAGCAGTTCTTC.

The gene calls are TRBV24-1 and TRBJ1-5, with D hard to call. With 9 bases removed from V and 5 bases from J, the gap between germline ends came to 13 bases. CDR1 and CDR2 (germline): KGHDR, SFDVKD. This CDR3 region has 13 residues. CDR3 DNA: TGTGCCACCCCGGCCCCCGGGTATCAGCCCCAGCATTTT. This encodes CATPAPGYQPQHF.

For the CDR3, the DNA is TGTGCCTGGAGTACCCGGATGACAGGAAAATATAGCAATCAGCCCCAGCATTTT. This translates into CAWSTRMTGKYSNQPQHF. V usage is TRBV30 and J usage is TRBJ1-5; D might be TRBD1 (6 bases). Germline loops: CDR1 GTSNPN, CDR2 SVGIG (reference sequence). V was cut by 2 bases and J by 0 bases, with 20 bases left in between. The CDR3 has 18 amino acids.

This clone has a handful of counts. The chain links TRBV5-1 to TRBJ2-1; the match to TRBD2 covers 10 bases. The germline V gene has CDR1 SGHRS and CDR2 YFSETQ. The trim removed 2 bases at V and 6 bases at J, leaving 5 bases unmatched. The CDR3 is 15 residues long. The CDR3 loop is CASSFKREGPNEQFF. The CDR3 nucleotides are TGCGCCAGCAGCTTTAAGCGGGAGGGCCCCAATGAGCAGTTCTTC.

The chain combines TRBV5-1 with TRBJ1-1; 8 nucleotides agree with TRBD1. CDR1 and CDR2 from the germline V gene are SGHRS and YFSETQ. CDR3 size: 14 residues. V dropped 5 bases and J dropped 2; count of bases not matched to a gene: 5. Here the CDR3 DNA reads TGCGCCAGCAGTCCAGGGGGCATAAACACTGAAGCTTTCTTT. It encodes CASSPGGINTEAFF.

The genes are TRBV2 and TRBJ2-2; D is possibly TRBD2 (6 bases). V was cut by 2 bases and J by 2 bases, with 12 bases left in between. Germline assignment: CDR1 SNHLY and CDR2 FYNNEI. The CDR3 is 16 residues long. The CDR3 sequence is CASSERTSRNTGELFF. CDR3 sequence (DNA): TGTGCCAGCAGTGAAAGAACTAGCAGAAACACCGGGGAGCTGTTTTTT.

The chain links TRBV6-1 to TRBJ1-5, with unresolved D. CDR1 and CDR2 (germline): MNHNS, SASEGT. V was cut by 3 bases and J by 7 bases, with 13 bases left in between. The CDR3 loop spans 14 amino acids. In DNA form, the CDR3 reads TGTGCCAGCAGTGAGGGAGTTGGATTGCAGCCCCAGCATTTT. It codes for CASSEGVGLQPQHF.

The rearrangement uses TRBV5-6 and TRBJ1-4, with 8 bases fitting TRBD1. This CDR3 has 17 amino acids. The germline CDR1 and CDR2 sequences are SGHDT and YYEEEE. V lost 3 bases and J lost 8; bases outside the gene matches: 15. CDR3 bases: TGTGCCAGCAGCTGGGGTCCCCGTCAGGGGGCGCGCGAAAAACTGTTTTTT. Protein product: CASSWGPRQGAREKLFF.

The chain combines TRBV4-3 with TRBJ1-2; D not resolved. Germline V gene sequence: CDR1 LGHNA, CDR2 YSLEER. The V and J ends lost 0 bases and 5 bases respectively, with 16 bases between them. CDR3 length equals 16 residues. The CDR3 nucleotides read TGCGCCAGCAGCCAAGATCGGGGTAGTGTTTTGTATGGCTACACCTTC. Protein product: CASSQDRGSVLYGYTF.

This clone was detected a few times. V gene TRBV11-3 combines with J gene TRBJ2-2; 7 nucleotides align to TRBD1. The ends lost 5 bases at V and 5 bases at J; junction bases unmatched: 5. Per germline, CDR1 SGHNT and CDR2 YENEEA. This CDR3 is built from 14 residues. CDR3 sequence reads: CASSRQGFTGELFF. CDR3 sequence (DNA): TGTGCCAGCAGCCGACAGGGTTTTACCGGGGAGCTGTTTTTT.

The genes are TRBV7-9 and TRBJ1-1; no definite D call. Trimming took off 5 bases at V and 0 bases at J, with 7 bases between the two ends. The CDR3 covers 13 residues. CDR1 and CDR2 (germline): SEHNR, FQNEAQ (reference sequence). The CDR3 region has the DNA TGTGCCAGCAGCGCGATTCTGAACACTGAAGCTTTCTTT. This encodes CASSAILNTEAFF. The full variable domain, in which reference TRBV7-9 and TRBJ1-1 provide the parts outside the CDR3, is DTGVSQNPRHKITKRGQNVTFRCDPISEHNRLYWYRQTLGQGPEFLTYFQNEAQLEKSRLLSDRFSAERPKGSFSTLEIQRTEQGDSAMYLCASSAILNTEAFFGQGTRLTVV.

The chain employs TRBV6-2 or TRBV6-3 and TRBJ2-3, with TRBD2 as a possible D gene (5 bases). The CDR3 contains 18 residues. Deletions cut 0 bases from V and 0 bases from J, with 16 bases between. CDR1 MNHEY and CDR2 SVGEGT come from the germline V gene. The CDR3 DNA follows: TGTGCCAGCAGTTACTCGACGTCCAAGAGAGGGAGCACAGATACGCAGTATTTT. It codes for CASSYSTSKRGSTDTQYF.

V is TRBV3-1 (or the pseudogene TRBV3-2) and J is TRBJ2-3; 11 bases align to TRBD2. Germline V gene lookup returns CDR1 LGHDT and CDR2 YNNKEL (reference sequence). Losses at the gene ends were 5 bases for V and 4 bases for J; bases not matched to a gene: 8. CDR3 length: 16 amino acids. The CDR3 DNA is TGTGCCAGCAGCTCCCGGCCTAGCGGGGGGTCAGATACGCAGTATTTT. It translates to CASSSRPSGGSDTQYF.

This chain links TRBV7-9 with TRBJ1-1; D gene ambiguous. Deletions cut 3 bases from V and 1 base from J, with 6 bases between. This CDR3 has 13 amino acids. Germline V lookup: CDR1 SEHNR, CDR2 FQNEAQ (reference sequence). CDR3: CASSLAENTEAFF. The DNA of the CDR3 is TGTGCCAGCAGCTTGGCGGAGAACACTGAAGCTTTCTTT.

V gene TRBV18 combines with J gene TRBJ2-5; D is perhaps TRBD2 (7 bases). This CDR3 spans 15 amino acids. From germline, CDR1 is KGHSH and CDR2 LQKENI. Trimming removed 1 base from V and 4 bases from J, with 13 bases in between. CDR3 residues: CASSPLGGRGETQYF. CDR3 sequence (DNA): TGTGCCAGCTCACCACTCGGGGGGCGAGGAGAGACCCAGTACTTC.

The chain joins TRBV6-5 to TRBJ2-5; the D gene is possibly TRBD2 (6 bases). CDR1 MNHEY and CDR2 SVGAGI come from the germline V gene. This CDR3 is built from 15 residues. The V end was cut by 6 bases, the J end by 5 bases, with 19 bases between. CDR3 sequence: CASRRSSAERETQYF. CDR3 in DNA: TGTGCCAGCAGGAGGTCTAGCGCCGAGAGGGAGACCCAGTACTTC.

The genes are TRBV7-8 and TRBJ2-7; TRBD2 matches at 8 bases. The germline V gene encodes CDR1 SGHVS and CDR2 FQNEAQ. This CDR3 has 14 amino acids. J was trimmed by 6 bases and V by 4 bases; bases with no gene match: 8. In nucleotides, the CDR3 is TGTGCCAGCAGCTCGAGCGGGGGCGGTTTCGAGCAGTACTTC. Translating gives CASSSSGGGFEQYF. Full variable domain (missing parts from reference TRBV7-8 and TRBJ2-7): GAGVSQSPRYKVAKRGQDVALRCDPISGHVSLFWYQQALGQGPEFLTYFQNEAQLDKSGLPSDRFFAERPEGSVSTLKIQRTQQEDSAVYLCASSSSGGGFEQYFGPGTRLTVT.